The rows below give T cell receptor beta chains drawn from one sample of a study of blood T cells in healthy people across ages. TCRdb re-derived calls from the 5' RACE reads in MiXCR, one entry per CDR3 protein. Among almost 800,000 distinct CDR3 sequences, 58% were seen once, and the ten largest hold about 20%. The specimen sequenced was blood. These receptors all come from a man aged 25-45 years in good health. Both conserved end residues are part of each CDR3.

TRBV5-1,TRBJ2-5,21,CASSLVRLAGVFSVLQETQYF
TRBV9,TRBJ2-7,12,CASSVLDEEQYF
TRBV5-6,TRBJ2-6,15,CASSPIVSGANVLTF
TRBV21-1,TRBJ2-7,13,CASSHRLAYEQYF
TRBV6-2/TRBV6-3,TRBJ2-1,13,CASSRDRHNEQFF
TRBV4-2,TRBJ2-1,17,CASSQDATSGGWDEQFF
TRBV20-1,TRBJ2-7,15,CSVPTSGTGEGEQYF
TRBV15,TRBJ2-1,13,CATSRERANEQFF
TRBV7-2,TRBJ1-2,12,CASSFQAAGYTF
TRBV7-6,TRBJ2-3,19,CASSPSPVGGGYRTDTQYF
TRBV7-2,TRBJ2-4,14,CASSLEPAKGIQYF
TRBV7-2,TRBJ2-5,13,CASSMYYQETQYF
TRBV20-1,TRBJ2-1,14,CSASGQGAANEQFF
TRBV7-8,TRBJ2-3,16,CASSLATSGRMETQYF
TRBV15,TRBJ2-7,16,CATEDRQTGGRREQYF
TRBV29-1,TRBJ2-1,15,CSVEPRASNYNEQFF
TRBV10-3,TRBJ2-1,15,CAIREDGSNYNEQFF
TRBV11-2,TRBJ2-1,16,CASSPRQGILGNEQFF
TRBV25-1,TRBJ2-1,11,CASRLNIEQFF
TRBV7-9,TRBJ2-7,15,CASSPQRGGLYEQYF
TRBV7-3,TRBJ2-5,13,CASSPTPGTQQYF
TRBV2,TRBJ1-1,14,CASSQPVGNTEAFF
TRBV12-3/TRBV12-4,TRBJ2-5,15,CASSPFAGHGETQYF